The 30 T cell receptor beta chains below were found in one sample sequenced in a study of blood T cell repertoires in COVID-19. The protocol was immunoSEQ multiplex PCR, while the TCRdb copy is restricted to in-frame clones and leaves out a portion. The sample yields some 200,000 clones, approximately 90% seen once. Sequenced input: peripheral blood. The receptors were sampled from a man aged 50 or older with COVID-19, enrolled during active disease.

Here the CDR3 DNA reads TGTGCCACCAGCAGAGGACAGGGAAGGAGGGTAAGTAGCAATCAGCCCCAGCATTTT. Residues: CATSRGQGRRVSSNQPQHF. This chain uses TRBV15 with TRBJ1-5; TRBD1 matches at 7 bases. Germline CDR1 LNHNV, CDR2 YYDKDF (reference sequence). CDR3 length: 19 amino acids. V lost 1 base and J lost 0; bases outside the gene matches: 12. Full variable domain (remainder filled in from reference TRBV15 and TRBJ1-5): DAMVIQNPRYQVTQFGKPVTLSCSQTLNHNVMYWYQQKSSQAPKLLFHYYDKDFNNEADTPDNFQSRRPNTSFCFLDIRSPGLGDTAMYLCATSRGQGRRVSSNQPQHFGDGTRLSIL.

The chain combines TRBV28 with TRBJ1-1; a possible D gene is TRBD1 (6 bases). Trimming took off 8 bases at V and 1 base at J, with 14 bases between the two ends. The V gene's germline CDR1 is MDHEN and CDR2 SYDVKM. There are 14 residues in the CDR3. The CDR3 bases are TGTGCCAGCGGTATCACACAGGGGAACACTGAAGCTTTCTTT. This codes for CASGITQGNTEAFF. Filled out from reference TRBV28 and TRBJ1-1, the complete variable domain reads DVKVTQSSRYLVKRTGEKVFLECVQDMDHENMFWYRQDPGLGLRLIYFSYDVKMKEKGDIPEGYSVSREKKERFSLILESASTNQTSMYLCASGITQGNTEAFFGQGTRLTVV.

This rearrangement joins TRBV24-1 to TRBJ1-2, with D uncertain. V lost 3 bases and J lost 8, with 12 bases in between. In germline, CDR1 is KGHDR, CDR2 SFDVKD. This CDR3 region has 13 residues. The CDR3 region is CATSDRRVQGYTF. The CDR3 DNA is TGTGCCACCAGTGATAGGCGGGTACAGGGCTACACCTTC.

The chain recombines TRBV5-1 with TRBJ2-3, with D tentatively TRBD1 (6 bases). The V end lost 0 bases, the J end lost 4 bases, and 27 bases lay between the germline ends. The length of the CDR3 is 20 residues. Per the germline V gene, CDR1 is SGHRS and CDR2 is YFSETQ. The CDR3 protein is CASSLESNLKTGLLPDTQYF. In nucleotides, the CDR3 is TGCGCCAGCAGCTTGGAATCAAACCTTAAAACAGGGTTGCTGCCAGATACGCAGTATTTT.

This clone was detected once. The V and J genes are TRBV10-3 and TRBJ1-4; D may be TRBD1 (6 bases). Trimming stripped 5 bases from V and 7 bases from J, with 11 bases between. The CDR3 totals 13 residues. From germline, CDR1 is ENHRY and CDR2 SYGVKD. In DNA form, the CDR3 reads TGTGCCATCAGTCCGGGACAAGCTGAAAAACTGTTTTTT. This codes for CAISPGQAEKLFF.

This chain links TRBV14 with TRBJ2-3; 9 positions match TRBD2. Trimming cost V 5 bases and J 4 bases; bases outside gene matches: 7. Germline CDR1 is SGHDN and CDR2 is FVKESK. CDR3 size: 15 residues. The CDR3 DNA follows: TGTGCCAGCAGCTACAAAGCGGGAGGCGCAGATACGCAGTATTTT. It translates to CASSYKAGGADTQYF.

V gene TRBV19 combines with J gene TRBJ2-2, with TRBD2 as a possible D gene (5 bases). Germline V CDR1 and CDR2: LNHDA, SQIVND (reference sequence). Trimming stripped 4 bases from V and 7 bases from J, with 16 bases between. The length of the CDR3 is 15 residues. CDR3 residues: CASSTTRRGNGELFF. The CDR3 region has the DNA TGTGCCAGTAGTACCACCCGACGAGGGAACGGGGAGCTGTTTTTT.

The chain joins TRBV12-3 or TRBV12-4 to TRBJ1-2; D is ambiguous. The CDR3 runs to 12 residues. V was cut by 5 bases and J by 8 bases, with 12 bases left in between. The CDR3 sequence is CASSVGGRGYTF. CDR3 nucleotide sequence: TGTGCCAGCAGTGTTGGCGGGAGAGGCTACACCTTC.

The rearrangement joins TRBV2 to TRBJ1-3; 7 bases fit TRBD1. The CDR3 is 14 amino acids. V gave up 6 bases and J gave up 2 bases; unmatched junction bases: 4. Germline V gives CDR1 SNHLY, CDR2 FYNNEI. The CDR3 protein is CASRDRVAGNTIYF. Here the CDR3 DNA reads TGTGCCAGCAGAGACAGGGTAGCTGGAAACACCATATATTTT.

CDR3: CASSPRQVSSGYTF. The CDR3 DNA is TGTGCCAGCAGCCCCCGACAGGTTTCGTCCGGCTACACCTTC. V usage is TRBV9 and J usage is TRBJ1-2; TRBD1 is a possible D gene (6 bases). The CDR3 has 14 residues. Germline V gene sequence: CDR1 SGDLS, CDR2 YYNGEE. Trimming stripped 4 bases from V and 8 bases from J, with 18 bases between.

The chain has TRBV10-3 and TRBJ1-2, with D uncertain. The CDR3 sequence is 15 residues long. The V gene's germline CDR1 is ENHRY and CDR2 SYGVKD. Trimming removed 4 bases at V and 4 bases at J, with 16 bases between. The CDR3 nucleotides read TGTGCCATCAGTGGAATTCGCGAGGGTGCCTATGGCTACACCTTC. It specifies CAISGIREGAYGYTF.

The chain employs TRBV27 and TRBJ2-7; weak D call: TRBD2 (6 bases). Germline assignment: CDR1 MNHEY and CDR2 SMNVEV (reference sequence). CDR3 size: 11 residues. V was cut by 5 bases and J by 7 bases, with 9 bases left in between. CDR3 amino acids: CASSARGEQYF. CDR3 DNA sequence: TGTGCCAGCAGTGCCCGGGGGGAGCAGTACTTC.

This sequence joins TRBV5-1 and TRBJ2-2, with a weak D call TRBD2 (6 bases). Trimming pared 0 bases from V and 3 bases from J, leaving 12 bases between. CDR3 size: 16 residues. Germline V gives CDR1 SGHRS, CDR2 YFSETQ. This chain's CDR3 is CASSLVPGSDTGELFF. CDR3 nucleotides: TGCGCCAGCAGCTTGGTCCCCGGGAGCGACACCGGGGAGCTGTTTTTT.

This chain connects TRBV19 to TRBJ2-5; 11 positions agree with TRBD2. Germline V CDR1 and CDR2: LNHDA, SQIVND (reference sequence). This CDR3 is 15 amino acids long. V dropped 3 bases and J dropped 5; count of bases not matched to a gene: 5. CDR3 loop: CASSMLAGGSETQYF. The CDR3 DNA follows: TGTGCCAGTAGTATGTTAGCGGGGGGGTCTGAGACCCAGTACTTC.

This chain uses TRBV11-3 with TRBJ2-3, with TRBD2 matching over 9 bases. Trimming at V came to 1 base and at J to 2 bases, leaving 7 bases not matched to a gene. The CDR3 length is 17 residues. The germline gives CDR1 SGHNT, CDR2 YENEEA. The DNA for the CDR3 is TGTGCCAGCAGCTTAGGGGGCTTAGCGGGGGCCACAGATACGCAGTATTTT. Amino acids: CASSLGGLAGATDTQYF.

This chain connects TRBV28 to TRBJ2-3; D is possibly TRBD2 (6 bases). The germline V and J ends were trimmed by 5 bases and 10 bases, with 25 bases remaining between them. CDR3 length: 16 amino acids. The germline V gene encodes CDR1 MDHEN and CDR2 SYDVKM. As DNA, the CDR3 is TGTGCCAGCAGTCCCCCTGCCGGGGACTCTTCAAAGGCGCAGTATTTT. Translating gives CASSPPAGDSSKAQYF.

This chain uses TRBV5-4 with TRBJ1-1, with a weak D call TRBD1 (5 bases). CDR1 and CDR2 (germline): SGHNT, YYREEE (reference sequence). This CDR3 has 13 residues. Trimming stripped 4 bases from V and 7 bases from J, with 14 bases between. The CDR3 DNA is TGTGCCAGCAGCCTGGTGGGGGGGGATGAAGCTTTCTTT. It is translated as CASSLVGGDEAFF. Full variable domain (outside the CDR3, taken from reference TRBV5-4 and TRBJ1-1): ETGVTQSPTHLIKTRGQQVTLRCSSQSGHNTVSWYQQALGQGPQFIFQYYREEENGRGNFPPRFSGLQFPNYSSELNVNALELDDSALYLCASSLVGGDEAFFGQGTRLTVV.

The rearrangement uses TRBV6-1 and TRBJ2-5; 7 bases align to TRBD1. Germline-derived CDR1 and CDR2 are MNHNS and SASEGT. Trimming at V came to 4 bases and at J to 3 bases, leaving 14 bases not matched to a gene. There are 17 residues in the CDR3. The chain's CDR3 is CASSVEENGTEKETQYF. CDR3 DNA sequence: TGTGCCAGCAGTGTCGAAGAAAACGGGACAGAGAAAGAGACCCAGTACTTC.

The CDR3 region has the DNA TGTGCCAGCAGTATTACAGGGACAACTAATGAAAAACTGTTTTTT. Translation: CASSITGTTNEKLFF. The V call is TRBV6-2 or TRBV6-3, the J call TRBJ1-4; D is perhaps TRBD1 (6 bases). The germline V gene encodes CDR1 MNHEY and CDR2 SVGEGT. V was cut by 5 bases and J by 0 bases, with 10 bases left in between. The CDR3 is 15 amino acids.

This clone was seen more than once but under ten times. The chain employs TRBV7-2 and TRBJ2-3; 10 bases are shared with TRBD2. CDR3 length: 17 amino acids. Trimming took 0 bases from V and 1 from J; bases not matched to a gene: 4. Per germline, CDR1 SGHTA and CDR2 FQGNSA. The CDR3 is CASSLALAGVGTDTQYF. The CDR3 region has the DNA TGTGCCAGCAGCTTAGCGCTAGCGGGGGTGGGCACAGATACGCAGTATTTT. Combining the CDR3 with reference TRBV7-2 and TRBJ2-3 gives the whole variable domain GAGVSQSPSNKVTEKGKDVELRCDPISGHTALYWYRQSLGQGLEFLIYFQGNSAPDKSGLPSDRFSAERTGGSVSTLTIQRTQQEDSAVYLCASSLALAGVGTDTQYFGPGTRLTVL.

The chain employs TRBV28 and TRBJ2-2; TRBD1 might be the D (8 bases). V was clipped by 2 bases and J by 7 bases, with 20 bases between them. CDR3 length: 17 amino acids. The germline V gene has CDR1 MDHEN and CDR2 SYDVKM. DNA of the CDR3: TGTGCCAGCAGTTTAATTCGGGGGGCAGGGGGCCACGGGGAGCTGTTTTTT. Its protein is CASSLIRGAGGHGELFF.

The V call is TRBV27, the J call TRBJ2-7; 9 bases align to TRBD1. There are 13 residues in the CDR3. Germline values: CDR1 MNHEY, CDR2 SMNVEV (reference sequence). The J segment lost 6 bases and the V segment lost 5 bases, leaving 5 bases of the junction unmatched. For the CDR3, the DNA is TGTGCCAGCAGTCGGGGACAGGGTCGCGAGCAGTACTTC. Its protein is CASSRGQGREQYF.

The genes are TRBV2 and TRBJ2-7; TRBD2 matches 7 bases. Germline CDR1 is SNHLY and CDR2 is FYNNEI. With V trimmed by 5 bases and J by 2 bases, 6 bases remained unmatched. The CDR3 is 14 residues long. The CDR3 sequence: CASSLRAGAYEQYF. The CDR3 region has the DNA TGTGCCAGCAGTTTGAGGGCGGGGGCCTACGAGCAGTACTTC. The full variable domain, rest sourced from reference TRBV2 and TRBJ2-7, is EPEVTQTPSHQVTQMGQEVILRCVPISNHLYFYWYRQILGQKVEFLVSFYNNEISEKSEIFDDQFSVERPDGSNFTLKIRSTKLEDSAMYFCASSLRAGAYEQYFGPGTRLTVT.

V is TRBV6-2 or TRBV6-3 and J is TRBJ2-3, with 8 bases fitting TRBD1. CDR1 and CDR2 (germline): MNHEY, SVGEGT. The CDR3 spans 14 residues. With V trimmed by 6 bases and J by 6 bases, 8 bases remained unmatched. CDR3 sequence reads: CASSRTGSKDTQYF. The CDR3 DNA sequence: TGTGCCAGCAGCAGGACAGGGAGTAAGGATACGCAGTATTTT.

This clone was found a few times. This chain connects TRBV2 to TRBJ1-3; D gene ambiguous. Trimming took off 4 bases at V and 1 base at J, with 5 bases between the two ends. The CDR3 has 13 amino acids. The germline gives CDR1 SNHLY, CDR2 FYNNEI. The CDR3, as DNA: TGTGCCAGCAGTGTTCAGTCTGGAAACACCATATATTTT. Translated: CASSVQSGNTIYF.

The chain has TRBV6-2 or TRBV6-3 and TRBJ1-1; D gene ambiguous. The CDR3 runs to 14 residues. Germline V CDR1 and CDR2: MNHEY, SVGEGT. Trimming shortened V by 0 bases and J by 8 bases, and 13 bases separated the two germline ends. CDR3 in amino acids: CASSYSRGQTEAFF. The CDR3 region has the DNA TGTGCCAGCAGTTACTCGAGAGGGCAGACGGAAGCTTTCTTT.

The J gene is TRBJ2-5, the V gene TRBV7-9; 7 bases agree with TRBD2. The CDR3 is 16 amino acids. Looked up from germline, CDR1 is SEHNR and CDR2 is FQNEAQ (reference sequence). V shed 3 bases, J shed 5 bases, and the junction held 12 bases outside the gene matches. The CDR3 DNA follows: TGTGCCAGCAGCTTTTTTCACGGGGGGTACGCTGAGACCCAGTACTTC. Protein sequence: CASSFFHGGYAETQYF.

This chain joins TRBV6-5 and TRBJ1-5, with TRBD1 as a possible D gene (5 bases). Trimming took off 6 bases at V and 9 bases at J, with 18 bases between the two ends. The CDR3 extends over 14 amino acids. The germline V gene encodes CDR1 MNHEY and CDR2 SVGAGI. CDR3 amino acids: CASSLGGGGWPQHF. The CDR3 coding sequence is TGTGCCAGCAGCCTTGGGGGGGGTGGGTGGCCCCAGCATTTT.

This clone was observed a handful of times. The chain uses TRBV7-9 and TRBJ1-5; 7 positions agree with TRBD1. V trimming: 4 bases; J trimming: 3 bases; junction bases outside the gene matches: 3. This CDR3 is built from 14 residues. Germline V gene data show CDR1 as SEHNR and CDR2 as FQNEAQ (reference sequence). The CDR3 sequence: CASSSTGNNQPQHF. The CDR3 nucleotides are TGTGCCAGCAGCTCGACAGGGAACAATCAGCCCCAGCATTTT.

V usage is TRBV5-6 and J usage is TRBJ2-3, with 7 positions matching TRBD1. CDR1 and CDR2 (germline): SGHDT, YYEEEE. This CDR3 has 15 amino acids. Trimming removed 0 bases from V and 0 bases from J; junction bases left unmatched: 1. The CDR3 nucleotides are TGTGCCAGCAGCTTGGGACAGGGAAGCACAGATACGCAGTATTTT. Protein: CASSLGQGSTDTQYF.